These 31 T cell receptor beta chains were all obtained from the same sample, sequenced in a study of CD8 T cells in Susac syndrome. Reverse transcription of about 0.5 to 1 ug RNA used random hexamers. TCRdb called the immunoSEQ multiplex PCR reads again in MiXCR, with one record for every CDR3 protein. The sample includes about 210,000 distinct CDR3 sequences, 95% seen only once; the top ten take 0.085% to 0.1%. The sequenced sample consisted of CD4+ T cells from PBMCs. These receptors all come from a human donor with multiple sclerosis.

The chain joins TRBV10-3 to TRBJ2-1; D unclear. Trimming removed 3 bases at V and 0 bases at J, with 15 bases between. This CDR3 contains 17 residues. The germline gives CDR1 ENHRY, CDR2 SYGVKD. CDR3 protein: CAISESIVRSSYNEQFF. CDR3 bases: TGTGCCATCAGTGAATCGATTGTGCGAAGCTCCTACAATGAGCAGTTCTTC.

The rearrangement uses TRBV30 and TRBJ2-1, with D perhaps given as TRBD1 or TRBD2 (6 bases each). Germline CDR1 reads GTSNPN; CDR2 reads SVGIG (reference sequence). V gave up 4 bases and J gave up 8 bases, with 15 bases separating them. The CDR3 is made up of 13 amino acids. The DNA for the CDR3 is TGTGCCTGGAACCATGGGGGGCTGGATGAGCAGTTCTTC. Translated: CAWNHGGLDEQFF.

The CDR3 DNA reads TGTGCCAGCAGCAAAGAGACGGCCAGGGAACATGGCTACACCTTC. Its translation: CASSKETAREHGYTF. The chain combines TRBV21-1 with TRBJ1-2; the D segment call TRBD1 is taken from the table without a DNA check. TRBV21-1 is a pseudogene segment. This CDR3 is built from 15 residues.

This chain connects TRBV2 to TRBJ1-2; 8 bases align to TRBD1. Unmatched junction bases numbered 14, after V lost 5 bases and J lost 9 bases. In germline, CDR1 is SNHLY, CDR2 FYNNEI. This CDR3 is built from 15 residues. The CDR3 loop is CASSPEAQGVSSYTF. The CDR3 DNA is TGTGCCAGCAGTCCGGAGGCACAGGGGGTCTCCAGCTACACCTTC. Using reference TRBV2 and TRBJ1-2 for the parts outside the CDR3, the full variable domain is EPEVTQTPSHQVTQMGQEVILRCVPISNHLYFYWYRQILGQKVEFLVSFYNNEISEKSEIFDDQFSVERPDGSNFTLKIRSTKLEDSAMYFCASSPEAQGVSSYTFGSGTRLTVV.

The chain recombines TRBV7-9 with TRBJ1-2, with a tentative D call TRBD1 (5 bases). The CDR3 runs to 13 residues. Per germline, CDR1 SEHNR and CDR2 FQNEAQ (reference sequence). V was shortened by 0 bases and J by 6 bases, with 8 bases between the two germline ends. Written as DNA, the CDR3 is TGTGCCAGCAGCTTAGCCGGGGGGAATGGCTACACCTTC. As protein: CASSLAGGNGYTF.

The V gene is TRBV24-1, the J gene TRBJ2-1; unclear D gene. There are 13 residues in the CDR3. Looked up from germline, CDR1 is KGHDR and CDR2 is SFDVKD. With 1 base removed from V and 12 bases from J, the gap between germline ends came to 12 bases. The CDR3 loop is CATSDLARVGQFF. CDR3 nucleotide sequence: TGTGCCACCAGTGATTTAGCCCGGGTTGGGCAGTTCTTC.

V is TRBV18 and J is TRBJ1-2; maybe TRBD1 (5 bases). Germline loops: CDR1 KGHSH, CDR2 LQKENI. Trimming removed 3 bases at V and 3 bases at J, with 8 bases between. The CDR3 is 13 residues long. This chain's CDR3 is CASSPDRDYGYTF. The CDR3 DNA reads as TGTGCCAGCTCACCCGACAGAGACTATGGCTACACCTTC.

The CDR3 region has the DNA TGTGCCACCGTCGAGACAGCCACAGATACGCAGTATTTT. The encoded protein is CATVETATDTQYF. The chain uses TRBV28 and TRBJ2-3, with D possibly being TRBD1 (5 bases). The germline V gene encodes CDR1 MDHEN and CDR2 SYDVKM. The CDR3 runs 13 residues. The ends were cut back, 10 bases at V and 2 bases at J, with 13 bases in the middle.

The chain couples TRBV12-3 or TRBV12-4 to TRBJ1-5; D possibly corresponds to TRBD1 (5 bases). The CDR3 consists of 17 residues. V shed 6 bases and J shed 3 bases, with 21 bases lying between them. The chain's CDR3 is CASSLTGFGRVNQPQHF. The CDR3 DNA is TGTGCCAGCAGCCTCACAGGATTTGGACGGGTCAATCAGCCCCAGCATTTT.

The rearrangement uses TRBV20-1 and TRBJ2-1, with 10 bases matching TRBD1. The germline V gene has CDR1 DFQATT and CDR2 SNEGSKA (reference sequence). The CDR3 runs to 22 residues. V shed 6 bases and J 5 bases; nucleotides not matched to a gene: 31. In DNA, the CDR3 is TGCAGTGCCCGAGACAGGGGGCGCGGCGTGGCTGTCTACGATCCCTTTAACAATGAGCAGTTCTTC. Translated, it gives CSARDRGRGVAVYDPFNNEQFF.

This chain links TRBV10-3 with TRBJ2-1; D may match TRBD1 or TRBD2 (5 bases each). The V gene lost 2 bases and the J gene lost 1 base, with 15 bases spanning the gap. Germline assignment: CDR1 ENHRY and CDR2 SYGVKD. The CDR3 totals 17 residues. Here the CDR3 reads CAISEPPGRLSYNEQFF. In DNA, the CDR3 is TGTGCCATCAGTGAGCCCCCGGGACGCTTATCCTACAATGAGCAGTTCTTC.

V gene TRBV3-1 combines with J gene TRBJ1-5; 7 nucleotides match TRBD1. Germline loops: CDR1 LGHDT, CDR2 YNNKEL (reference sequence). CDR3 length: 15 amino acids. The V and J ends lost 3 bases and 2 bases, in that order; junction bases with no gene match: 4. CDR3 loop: CASSHDREGNQPQHF. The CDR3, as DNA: TGTGCCAGCAGCCATGACAGGGAAGGCAATCAGCCCCAGCATTTT.

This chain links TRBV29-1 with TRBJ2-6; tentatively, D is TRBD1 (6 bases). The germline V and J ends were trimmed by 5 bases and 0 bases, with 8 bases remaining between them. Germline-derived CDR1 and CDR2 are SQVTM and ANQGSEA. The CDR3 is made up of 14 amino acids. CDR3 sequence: CSVLGGSGANVLTF. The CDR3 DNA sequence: TGCAGCGTTTTAGGGGGCTCTGGGGCCAACGTCCTGACTTTC.

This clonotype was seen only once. CDR3 sequence reads: CASTGQGTDTQYF. The CDR3 DNA is TGTGCCAGCACGGGACAGGGAACAGATACGCAGTATTTT. The chain combines TRBV12-3 or TRBV12-4 with TRBJ2-3, with TRBD1 identical over 9 bases. The CDR3 runs 13 residues. Losses at the gene ends were 7 bases for V and 3 bases for J; bases not matched to a gene: 2.

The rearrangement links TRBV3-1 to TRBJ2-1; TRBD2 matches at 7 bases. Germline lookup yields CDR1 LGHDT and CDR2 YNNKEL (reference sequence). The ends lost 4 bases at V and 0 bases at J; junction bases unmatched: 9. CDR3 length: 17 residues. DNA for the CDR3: TGTGCCAGCAGCCCCTGGACTAGTTGGAGCTCCTACAATGAGCAGTTCTTC. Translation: CASSPWTSWSSYNEQFF.

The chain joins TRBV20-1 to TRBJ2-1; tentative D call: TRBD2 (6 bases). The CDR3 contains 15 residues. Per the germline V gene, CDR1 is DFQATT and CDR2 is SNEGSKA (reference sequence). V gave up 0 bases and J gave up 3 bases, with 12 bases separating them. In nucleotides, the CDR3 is TGCAGTGCTAGAGATTCGCGGGGACTCTACAATGAGCAGTTCTTC. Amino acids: CSARDSRGLYNEQFF.

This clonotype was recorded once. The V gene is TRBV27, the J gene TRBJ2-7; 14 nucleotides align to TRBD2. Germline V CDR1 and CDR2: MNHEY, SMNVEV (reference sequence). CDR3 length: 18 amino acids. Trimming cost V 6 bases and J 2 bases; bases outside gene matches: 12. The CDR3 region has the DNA TGTGCCAGCAGACGATCCGGGACTAGCGGGGGCCCTCCCTACGAGCAGTACTTC. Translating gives CASRRSGTSGGPPYEQYF.

In nucleotides, the CDR3 is TGCAGCGTTGAAGGCGGGAGCTCCTACAATGAGCAGTTCTTC. This translates into CSVEGGSSYNEQFF. The V call is TRBV29-1, the J call TRBJ2-1; TRBD2 matches at 7 bases. Germline V CDR1 and CDR2: SQVTM, ANQGSEA. V lost 1 base to trimming and J lost 0 bases; unmatched junction nucleotides: 0. This CDR3 region has 14 residues.

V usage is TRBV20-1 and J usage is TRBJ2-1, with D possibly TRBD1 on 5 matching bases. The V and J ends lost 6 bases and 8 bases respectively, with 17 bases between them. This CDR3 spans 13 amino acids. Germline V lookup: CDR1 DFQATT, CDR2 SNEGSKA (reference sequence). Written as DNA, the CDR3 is TGCAGTGCCCCCCCAGGGCCGTCGGATGAGCAGTTCTTC. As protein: CSAPPGPSDEQFF.

CDR3 DNA sequence: TGCAGCGTTGAAGTTACAGGGGGTTTCGGCTATGGCTACACCTTC. It is translated as CSVEVTGGFGYGYTF. The chain has TRBV29-1 and TRBJ1-2, with 8 bases identical to TRBD1. Germline V CDR1 and CDR2: SQVTM, ANQGSEA. Trimming removed 1 base from V and 4 bases from J; junction bases left unmatched: 8. The CDR3 is made up of 15 amino acids.

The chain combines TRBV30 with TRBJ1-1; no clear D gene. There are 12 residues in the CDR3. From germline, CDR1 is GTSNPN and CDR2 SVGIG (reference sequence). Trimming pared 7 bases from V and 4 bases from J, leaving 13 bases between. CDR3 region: CAFLGKRTEAFF. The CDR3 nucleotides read TGTGCCTTTCTGGGTAAACGCACTGAAGCTTTCTTT.

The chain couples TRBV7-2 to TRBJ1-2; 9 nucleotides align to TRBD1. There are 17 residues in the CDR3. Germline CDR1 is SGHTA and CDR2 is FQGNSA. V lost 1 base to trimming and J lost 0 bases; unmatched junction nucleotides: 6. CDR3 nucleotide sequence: TGTGCCAGCAGCTTAGGGGGACAGGGAGGACCTAACTATGGCTACACCTTC. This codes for CASSLGGQGGPNYGYTF. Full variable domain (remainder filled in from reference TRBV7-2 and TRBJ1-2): GAGVSQSPSNKVTEKGKDVELRCDPISGHTALYWYRQSLGQGLEFLIYFQGNSAPDKSGLPSDRFSAERTGGSVSTLTIQRTQQEDSAVYLCASSLGGQGGPNYGYTFGSGTRLTVV.

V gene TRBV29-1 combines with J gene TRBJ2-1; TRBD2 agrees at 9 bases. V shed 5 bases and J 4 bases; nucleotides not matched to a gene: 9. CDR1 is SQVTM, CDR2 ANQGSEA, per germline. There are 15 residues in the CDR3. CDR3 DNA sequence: TGCAGCGTTTGGGATAGCGGGAGCCCGTACAATGAGCAGTTCTTC. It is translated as CSVWDSGSPYNEQFF.

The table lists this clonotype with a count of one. The CDR3 spells CASMTRVTGELFF. The CDR3, as DNA: TGTGCCAGTATGACTAGAGTCACCGGGGAGCTGTTTTTT. The chain employs TRBV19 and TRBJ2-2, with D perhaps matching TRBD2 (6 bases). CDR3 length equals 13 residues. V lost 7 bases, J lost 4 bases, and 10 bases lay in between. Germline V CDR1 and CDR2: LNHDA, SQIVND (reference sequence).

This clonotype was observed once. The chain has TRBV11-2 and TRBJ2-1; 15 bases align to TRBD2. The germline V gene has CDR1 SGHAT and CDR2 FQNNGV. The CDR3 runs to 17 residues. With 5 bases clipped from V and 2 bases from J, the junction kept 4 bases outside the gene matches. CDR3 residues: CASSPGLAGGPYNEQFF. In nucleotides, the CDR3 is TGTGCCAGCAGCCCAGGACTAGCGGGAGGGCCCTACAATGAGCAGTTCTTC.

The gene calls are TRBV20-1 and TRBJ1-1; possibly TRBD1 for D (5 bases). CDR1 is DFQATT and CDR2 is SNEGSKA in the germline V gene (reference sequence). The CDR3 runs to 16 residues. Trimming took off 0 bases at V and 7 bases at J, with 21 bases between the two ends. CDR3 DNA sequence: TGCAGTGCTAGAGATCTACAGGCCCATTCGTACAGTGAAGCTTTCTTT. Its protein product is CSARDLQAHSYSEAFF.

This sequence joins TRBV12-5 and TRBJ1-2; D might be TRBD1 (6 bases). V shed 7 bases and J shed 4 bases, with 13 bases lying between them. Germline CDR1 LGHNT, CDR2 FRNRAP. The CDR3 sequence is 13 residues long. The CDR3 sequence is CASALTGSYGYTF. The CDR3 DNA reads TGTGCTAGTGCACTGACAGGTTCCTATGGCTACACCTTC.

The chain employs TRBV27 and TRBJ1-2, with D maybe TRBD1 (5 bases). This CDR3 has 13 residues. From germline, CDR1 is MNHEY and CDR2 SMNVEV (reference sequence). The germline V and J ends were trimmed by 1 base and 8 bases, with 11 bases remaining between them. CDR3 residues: CASSLWGSGGYTF. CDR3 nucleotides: TGTGCCAGCAGTTTATGGGGGTCCGGGGGCTACACCTTC.

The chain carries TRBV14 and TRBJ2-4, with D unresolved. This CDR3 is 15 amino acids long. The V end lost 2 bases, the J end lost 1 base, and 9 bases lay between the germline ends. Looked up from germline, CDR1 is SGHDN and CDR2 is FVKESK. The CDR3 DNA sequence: TGTGCCAGCAGCCAAAAGTGGGCGGCCAAAAACATTCAGTACTTC. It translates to CASSQKWAAKNIQYF.

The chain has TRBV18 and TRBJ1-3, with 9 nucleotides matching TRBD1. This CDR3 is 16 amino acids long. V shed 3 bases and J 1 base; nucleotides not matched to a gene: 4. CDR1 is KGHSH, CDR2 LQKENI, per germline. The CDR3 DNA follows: TGTGCCAGCTCACCGCGGGACAGGGTTTCTGGAAACACCATATATTTT. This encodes CASSPRDRVSGNTIYF.

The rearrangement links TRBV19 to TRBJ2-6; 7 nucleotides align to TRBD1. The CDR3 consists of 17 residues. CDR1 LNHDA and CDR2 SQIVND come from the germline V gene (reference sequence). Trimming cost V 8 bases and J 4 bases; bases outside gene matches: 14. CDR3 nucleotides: TGTGCCAGTCGGCCGGGGACAGCTATCCGGGGGGCCAACGTCCTGACTTTC. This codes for CASRPGTAIRGANVLTF.